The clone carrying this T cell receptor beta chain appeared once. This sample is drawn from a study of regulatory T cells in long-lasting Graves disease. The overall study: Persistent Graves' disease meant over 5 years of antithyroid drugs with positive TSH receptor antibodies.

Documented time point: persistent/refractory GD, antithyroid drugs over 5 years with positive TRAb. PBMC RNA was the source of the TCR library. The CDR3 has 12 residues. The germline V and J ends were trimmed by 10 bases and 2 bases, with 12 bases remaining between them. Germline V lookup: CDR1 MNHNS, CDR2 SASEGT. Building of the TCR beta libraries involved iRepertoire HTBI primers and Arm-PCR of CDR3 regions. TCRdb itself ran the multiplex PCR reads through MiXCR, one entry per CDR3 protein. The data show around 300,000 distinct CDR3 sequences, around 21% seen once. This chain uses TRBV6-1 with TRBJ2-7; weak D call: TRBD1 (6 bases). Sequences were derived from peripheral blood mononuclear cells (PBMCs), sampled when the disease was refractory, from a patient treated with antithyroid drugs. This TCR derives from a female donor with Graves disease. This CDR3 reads CATTGTPYEQYF. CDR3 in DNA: TGTGCCACCACCGGGACACCCTACGAGCAGTACTTC.